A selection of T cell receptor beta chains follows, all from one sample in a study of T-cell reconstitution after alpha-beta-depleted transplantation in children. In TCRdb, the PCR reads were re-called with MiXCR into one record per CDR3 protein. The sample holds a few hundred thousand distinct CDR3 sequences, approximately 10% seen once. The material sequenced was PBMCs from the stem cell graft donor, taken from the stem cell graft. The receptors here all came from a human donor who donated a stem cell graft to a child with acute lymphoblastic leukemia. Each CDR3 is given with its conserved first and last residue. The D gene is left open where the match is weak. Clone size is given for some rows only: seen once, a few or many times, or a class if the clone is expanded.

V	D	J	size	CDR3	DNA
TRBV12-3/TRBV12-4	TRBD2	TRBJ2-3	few	CASRGTRHDTQYF	TGTGCCAGCAGGGGGACTAGGCATGATACGCAGTATTTT
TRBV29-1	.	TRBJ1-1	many	CSVERGMNTEAFF	TGCAGCGTTGAACGGGGGATGAACACTGAAGCTTTCTTT
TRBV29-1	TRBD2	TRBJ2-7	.	CSVGRGGGAYEQYF	TGCAGCGTTGGGCGCGGGGGAGGGGCCTACGAGCAGTACTTC
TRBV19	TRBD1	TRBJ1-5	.	CASSPLTGSRNQPQHF	TGTGCCAGTAGCCCGCTGACAGGGTCCCGCAATCAGCCCCAGCATTTT
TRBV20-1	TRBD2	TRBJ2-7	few	CSALEPLGRWYEQYF	TGCAGTGCCCTGGAGCCACTCGGGAGGTGGTACGAGCAGTACTTC
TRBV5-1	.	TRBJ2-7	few	CASSLVSGANYEQYF	TGCGCCAGCAGCCTGGTGTCAGGGGCCAACTACGAGCAGTACTTC
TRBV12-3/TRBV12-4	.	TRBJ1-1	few	CASSLSGLNTEAFF	TGTGCCAGCAGTTTATCAGGGCTGAACACTGAAGCTTTCTTT
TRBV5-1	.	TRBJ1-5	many	CASSLAGPNQPQHF	TGCGCCAGCAGCTTGGCCGGACCTAATCAGCCCCAGCATTTT
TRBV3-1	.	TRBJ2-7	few	CASSQDSRGEQYF	TGTGCCAGCAGCCAAGATTCTCGGGGCGAGCAGTACTTC
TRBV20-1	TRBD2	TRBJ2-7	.	CSGTTSGRYYEQYF	TGCAGTGGGACGACTAGCGGGAGATACTACGAGCAGTACTTC
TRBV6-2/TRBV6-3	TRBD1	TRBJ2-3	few	CASRQGIPTDTQYF	TGTGCCAGCAGACAGGGGATCCCCACAGATACGCAGTATTTT
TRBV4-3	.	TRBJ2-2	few	CASSQDRPGEDTGELFF	TGCGCCAGCAGCCAAGATCGGCCGGGGGAGGACACCGGGGAGCTGTTTTTT
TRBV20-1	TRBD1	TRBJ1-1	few	CSAYMTGYTEAFF	TGCAGTGCCTACATGACAGGGTACACTGAAGCTTTCTTT
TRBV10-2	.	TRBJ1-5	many	CASSDGLQPQHF	TGCGCCAGCAGTGACGGGTTACAGCCCCAGCATTTT
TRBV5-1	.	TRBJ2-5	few	CASSLATLLETQYF	TGCGCCAGCAGCTTGGCCACTCTCCTCGAGACCCAGTACTTC
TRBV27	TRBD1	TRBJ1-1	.	CASTPGAPTGGWYTEAFF	TGTGCCAGCACCCCTGGCGCCCCAACAGGGGGCTGGTATACTGAAGCTTTCTTT
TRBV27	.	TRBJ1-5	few	CASSLYPSNQPQHF	TGTGCCAGCAGTTTATACCCAAGCAATCAGCCCCAGCATTTT
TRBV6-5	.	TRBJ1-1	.	CASSYPGGGGNTEAFF	TGTGCCAGCAGTTACCCCGGCGGTGGGGGGAACACTGAAGCTTTCTTT
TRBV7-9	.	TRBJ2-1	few	CASSWTGIEQFF	TGTGCCAGCAGCTGGACGGGCATTGAGCAGTTCTTC
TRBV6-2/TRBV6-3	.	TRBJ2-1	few	CASRGGISYNEQFF	TGTGCCAGCAGGGGCGGGATTAGCTACAATGAGCAGTTCTTC
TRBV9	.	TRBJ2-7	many	CASSSSDPTEQYF	TGTGCCAGCAGCTCATCGGACCCAACAGAGCAGTACTTC
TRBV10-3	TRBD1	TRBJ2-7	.	CAASHSGQGDYEQYF	TGTGCCGCTAGCCACTCTGGACAGGGGGATTACGAGCAGTACTTC
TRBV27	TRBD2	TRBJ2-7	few	CASSLSGLAGLYEQYF	TGTGCCAGCAGTTTATCTGGGCTAGCGGGCCTCTACGAGCAGTACTTC
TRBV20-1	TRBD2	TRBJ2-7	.	CSASRTGTKEQYF	TGCAGTGCTAGTCGGACCGGGACTAAGGAGCAGTACTTC
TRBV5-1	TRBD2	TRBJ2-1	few	CASSGGLAGGPNEQFF	TGCGCCAGCAGCGGGGGACTAGCGGGAGGTCCCAATGAGCAGTTCTTC
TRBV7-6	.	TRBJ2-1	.	CASSLPPPGEAYNEQFF	TGTGCCAGCAGCTTACCCCCGCCGGGCGAGGCCTACAATGAGCAGTTCTTC
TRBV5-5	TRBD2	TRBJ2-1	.	CASSSKGREGIYNEQFF	TGTGCCAGCAGCTCGAAGGGGCGGGAGGGAATCTACAATGAGCAGTTCTTC
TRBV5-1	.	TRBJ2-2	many	CASTPTGRRIAGELFF	TGCGCCAGCACACCGACTGGGCGACGCATCGCCGGGGAGCTGTTTTTT
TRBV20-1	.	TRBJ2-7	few	CSARDGLWGLSYEQYF	TGCAGTGCTAGAGATGGGCTGTGGGGTCTCTCCTACGAGCAGTACTTC
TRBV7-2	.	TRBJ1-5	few	CASSLGARASNQPQHF	TGTGCCAGCAGCTTAGGGGCCAGGGCCAGCAATCAGCCCCAGCATTTT
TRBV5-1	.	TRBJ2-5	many	CASSLDLGAAQYF	TGCGCCAGCAGCTTGGACTTAGGCGCGGCCCAGTACTTC
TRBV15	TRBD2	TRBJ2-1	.	CATSRGNWEGGRYNEQFF	TGTGCCACCAGCAGGGGAAATTGGGAGGGAGGACGATACAATGAGCAGTTCTTC
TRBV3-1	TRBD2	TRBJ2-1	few	CASSPGGVFYNEQFF	TGTGCCAGCAGCCCCGGGGGGGTCTTCTACAATGAGCAGTTCTTC
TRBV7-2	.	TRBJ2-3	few	CASSLGWARSTDTQYF	TGTGCCAGCAGCTTAGGATGGGCCAGGAGCACAGATACGCAGTATTTT
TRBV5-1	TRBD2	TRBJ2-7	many	CASSNLAGGNLYEQYF	TGCGCCAGCAGCAACCTAGCGGGAGGCAACCTCTACGAGCAGTACTTC
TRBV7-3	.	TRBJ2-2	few	CASSPFRTGELFF	TGTGCCAGCAGCCCCTTTCGAACCGGGGAGCTGTTTTTT
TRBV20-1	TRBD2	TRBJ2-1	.	CSALAGGNTDEQFF	TGCAGTGCACTAGCGGGAGGGAATACGGATGAGCAGTTCTTC
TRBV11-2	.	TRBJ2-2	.	CASSLRRSGDLLNTGELFF	TGTGCCAGCAGCTTAAGGAGGTCGGGGGACCTTTTGAACACCGGGGAGCTGTTTTTT
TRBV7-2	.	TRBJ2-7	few	CASSLEWEQYF	TGTGCCAGCAGCTTAGAGTGGGAGCAGTACTTC
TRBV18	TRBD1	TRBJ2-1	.	CASSPITGGYNEQFF	TGTGCCAGCTCACCAATAACAGGGGGCTACAATGAGCAGTTCTTC
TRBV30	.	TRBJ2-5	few	CAWSVPSDGGETQYF	TGTGCCTGGAGTGTACCGAGTGACGGCGGGGAGACCCAGTACTTC
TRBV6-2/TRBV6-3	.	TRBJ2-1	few	CASRRAGSSYNEQFF	TGTGCCAGCAGAAGAGCGGGTAGCTCCTACAATGAGCAGTTCTTC
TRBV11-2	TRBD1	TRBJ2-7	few	CASSLYFGLGDSPYEQYF	TGTGCCAGCAGCTTATATTTCGGTCTTGGGGACAGCCCCTACGAGCAGTACTTC